A selection of T cell receptor beta chains follows, all from one sample in a study of human T cells and chemical hapten exposure. TCRdb used MiXCR to reprocess the RACE reads, holding one entry per CDR3 protein. The data hold under 75,000 distinct CDR3 sequences, with around 10% observed a single time. Source: whole blood, taken in connection with sensitization to the hapten diphenylcyclopropenone (DPC). These receptor sequences come from a woman in her fifties or sixties with alopecia areata. Some clones in this sample may be carry-over from other donors' samples. Each CDR3 is given with its conserved first and last residue. A D gene is named only where the DNA matches it firmly. Rows give clone size only sometimes, using once, few, many, or a class for an expanded clone.

TRBD2	NA	TRBV12-3/TRBV12-4	TRBJ2-7	TGTGCCAGCAGGCGAGCGGGGGGCACCTACGAGCAGTACTTC	CASRRAGGTYEQYF
TRBD2	many	TRBV2	TRBJ2-1	TGTGCCAGCAGTGACCCGACTAGCGGGAACAATGAGCAGTTCTTC	CASSDPTSGNNEQFF
TRBD2	NA	TRBV11-2	TRBJ2-3	TGTGCCAGCAGCTTAGTTGGGACTAGCGGCAGCACAGATACGCAGTATTTT	CASSLVGTSGSTDTQYF
TRBD1	NA	TRBV6-5	TRBJ2-7	TGTGCCAGCAGTTACCAGGGGGTGGCATACGAGCAGTACTTC	CASSYQGVAYEQYF
NA	few	TRBV24-1	TRBJ1-1	TGTGCCACCAGTGACCCAGGATGGGGCGAAGCTTTCTTT	CATSDPGWGEAFF
TRBD2	many	TRBV20-1	TRBJ2-7	TGCAGTGCTAGTCGCCTAGCGGGAGGCCCTACCAGTTACGAGCAGTACTTC	CSASRLAGGPTSYEQYF
NA	NA	TRBV28	TRBJ2-2	TGTGCCAGCAGAGACACAGAGAACACCGGGGAGCTGTTTTTT	CASRDTENTGELFF
TRBD2	few	TRBV12-3/TRBV12-4	TRBJ2-3	TGTGCCAGCAGTTGGTCTAGCGGGAGAACAGATACGCAGTATTTT	CASSWSSGRTDTQYF
NA	NA	TRBV5-4	TRBJ2-4	TGTGCCAGCAGCTTGGACGGAGCGAAAAACATTCAGTACTTC	CASSLDGAKNIQYF
TRBD1	many	TRBV29-1	TRBJ2-1	TGCAGCGTTGAGAGACAGGGGGGGCACAATGAGCAGTTCTTC	CSVERQGGHNEQFF
NA	many	TRBV5-1	TRBJ1-6	TGCGCCAGCAGCTTGGTGTCAGGGAAAGGCCAAGGGGATTCACCCCTCCACTTT	CASSLVSGKGQGDSPLHF
NA	many	TRBV6-1	TRBJ2-3	TGTGCCAGCAGTGAAGGGTTCGAAGATTCGCAGTATTTT	CASSEGFEDSQYF
NA	NA	TRBV11-2	TRBJ2-1	TGTGCCAGCAGCTTAGCGGGGAGAGTCACCTACAATGAGCAGTTCTTC	CASSLAGRVTYNEQFF
NA	many	TRBV28	TRBJ1-4	TGTGCCAGCAGTTTATGGCCGGATAATGAAAAACTGTTTTTT	CASSLWPDNEKLFF
NA	few	TRBV7-2	TRBJ2-7	TGTGCCAGCAGCTTAGCTGCGGGGCCCTACGAGCAGTACTTC	CASSLAAGPYEQYF
NA	few	TRBV11-2	TRBJ2-1	TGTGCCAGCAGCTCGGAGCTTCTCCCCGGTGAGCAGTTCTTC	CASSSELLPGEQFF
NA	NA	TRBV30	TRBJ2-7	TGTGCCTGGAGTGTATTGGGAGGGGGCTACGAGCAGTACTTC	CAWSVLGGGYEQYF
TRBD1	few	TRBV20-1	TRBJ1-6	TGCAGTGCTCGACAGGGCTGGAATTCACCCCTCCACTTT	CSARQGWNSPLHF
NA	many	TRBV28	TRBJ2-5	TGTGCCAGCGGGGGTGAGACCCAGTACTTC	CASGGETQYF
NA	NA	TRBV6-5	TRBJ1-2	TGTGCCAGCTGGTCCTCCAGGGGCTATGGCTACACCTTC	CASWSSRGYGYTF
TRBD2	NA	TRBV29-1	TRBJ2-3	TGCAGCGTCAAGCCTAGCGGGGGGTCAGATACGCAGTATTTT	CSVKPSGGSDTQYF
NA	many	TRBV28	TRBJ1-4	TGTGCCAGCAGCTTGAAGGGGCTATTTGAAAAACTGTTTTTT	CASSLKGLFEKLFF
NA	NA	TRBV11-2	TRBJ1-5	TGTGCCAGCAGCTTAGGGGCAGGGGCGCAGCCCCAGCATTTT	CASSLGAGAQPQHF
NA	many	TRBV20-1	TRBJ1-4	TGCAGTGCTAGTTCTCCAAATGAAAAACTGTTTTTT	CSASSPNEKLFF
NA	NA	TRBV7-9	TRBJ1-1	TGTGCCAGCAGCTCCCAGCAAAACACTGAAGCTTTCTTT	CASSSQQNTEAFF
NA	many	TRBV25-1	TRBJ2-4	TGTGCCACCAGAACGGGATACAAAAACATTCAGTACTTC	CATRTGYKNIQYF